This passage covers 15 T cell receptor beta chains from one sample sequenced in a study of blood T cell repertoires in COVID-19. Sequencing used immunoSEQ multiplex PCR; TCRdb keeps in-frame clones, though not all of them. The data contain about 230,000 clones, over 80% of them seen just once; the ten biggest clones take up roughly 2.6%. Material for sequencing was peripheral blood. These receptors all stem from a man aged 30 to 45 with COVID-19, enrolled during active disease.

The rearrangement uses TRBV12-5 and TRBJ1-1, with D uncertain. The germline gives CDR1 LGHNT, CDR2 FRNRAP. The V gene lost 8 bases and the J gene lost 0 bases, with 10 bases spanning the gap. The CDR3 consists of 13 residues. DNA of the CDR3: TGTGCTAGTTCCTGGCAGTTGAACACTGAAGCTTTCTTT. It specifies CASSWQLNTEAFF.

The chain couples TRBV24-1 to TRBJ2-2; TRBD1 agrees at 8 bases. The CDR3 covers 18 residues. V shed 4 bases and J 2 bases; nucleotides not matched to a gene: 11. Germline loops: CDR1 KGHDR, CDR2 SFDVKD. CDR3 in DNA: TGTGCCACCAGTGACCTCGACAGGGGCCACGTCAACACCGGGGAGCTGTTTTTT. Encoded protein: CATSDLDRGHVNTGELFF.

J is TRBJ2-7 and V is TRBV28; 8 bases align to TRBD1. The CDR3 is 15 amino acids. The V gene's germline CDR1 is MDHEN and CDR2 SYDVKM. Unmatched junction bases numbered 6, after V lost 5 bases and J lost 0 bases. DNA of the CDR3: TGTGCCAGCAGTGTACACAGGGGGATCTCCTACGAGCAGTACTTC. Protein: CASSVHRGISYEQYF.

The chain has TRBV19 and TRBJ2-2; D gene ambiguous. Germline V gives CDR1 LNHDA, CDR2 SQIVND (reference sequence). The V end lost 7 bases, the J end lost 5 bases, and 8 bases lay between the germline ends. The CDR3 runs 12 residues. The CDR3 protein is CASKSRTGELFF. CDR3 in DNA: TGTGCCAGTAAGTCTCGGACCGGGGAGCTGTTTTTT.

This rearrangement joins TRBV2 to TRBJ2-3; TRBD1 might be the D (5 bases). This CDR3 has 15 amino acids. Germline assignment: CDR1 SNHLY and CDR2 FYNNEI. V was pared by 1 base and J by 0 bases, with 8 bases between. As DNA, the CDR3 is TGTGCCAGCAGTGAAGGTGGGGCTAGCACAGATACGCAGTATTTT. Translation: CASSEGGASTDTQYF.

This chain uses TRBV5-4 with TRBJ1-4, with 8 bases aligning to TRBD1. The J segment lost 8 bases and the V segment lost 1 base, leaving 4 bases of the junction unmatched. The CDR3 is 14 residues long. Germline assignment: CDR1 SGHNT and CDR2 YYREEE (reference sequence). The CDR3: CASSLQGAQEKLFF. Here the CDR3 DNA reads TGTGCCAGCAGCTTGCAGGGGGCTCAGGAAAAACTGTTTTTT.

This chain joins TRBV29-1 and TRBJ1-1, with D unresolved. This CDR3 spans 14 amino acids. CDR1 SQVTM and CDR2 ANQGSEA come from the germline V gene. V lost 7 bases to trimming and J lost 0 bases, with 15 bases between them. Here the CDR3 reads CSGDLSLVNTEAFF. CDR3 nucleotide sequence: TGCAGCGGCGACCTCTCGCTAGTGAACACTGAAGCTTTCTTT.

The chain recombines TRBV30 with TRBJ1-1; 7 positions agree with TRBD1. This CDR3 has 16 amino acids. In germline, CDR1 is GTSNPN, CDR2 SVGIG (reference sequence). J lost 3 bases, V lost 5 bases, and 15 bases had no gene match. CDR3 sequence: CAWLRGRSMSDTEAFF. The CDR3 region has the DNA TGTGCCTGGTTAAGGGGGCGTTCAATGTCAGACACTGAAGCTTTCTTT.

The chain uses TRBV7-2 and TRBJ2-3; TRBD1 aligns across 9 bases. CDR3 length: 15 amino acids. Germline V gives CDR1 SGHTA, CDR2 FQGNSA. V trimming: 5 bases; J trimming: 2 bases; junction bases outside the gene matches: 5. The CDR3 protein is CASSATGGNTDTQYF. The CDR3 DNA reads TGTGCCAGCAGCGCGACAGGGGGTAACACAGATACGCAGTATTTT. Based on the CDR3 plus reference TRBV7-2 and TRBJ2-3, the full variable domain is GAGVSQSPSNKVTEKGKDVELRCDPISGHTALYWYRQSLGQGLEFLIYFQGNSAPDKSGLPSDRFSAERTGGSVSTLTIQRTQQEDSAVYLCASSATGGNTDTQYFGPGTRLTVL.

V is TRBV15 and J is TRBJ1-1; D may be TRBD1 (5 bases). CDR1 is LNHNV and CDR2 is YYDKDF in the germline V gene (reference sequence). The CDR3 length is 15 residues. Trimming left V 0 bases short and J 1 base short, with 9 bases between. The CDR3 here is CATSRDRVKNTEAFF. The CDR3 DNA reads TGTGCCACCAGCAGAGACAGGGTAAAGAACACTGAAGCTTTCTTT.

The sample holds one count of this clone. The junction and the germline gene differ at one end; a read error may be behind it. The genes are TRBV6-5 and TRBJ1-1; possible D gene TRBD1, 6 bases. The CDR3 has 11 residues. Germline V gene sequence: CDR1 MNHEY, CDR2 SVGAGI. The CDR3 loop is CASSISGTPVF. The CDR3 DNA follows: TGTGCCAGCAGTATATCCGGGACACCTGTTTTT.

The chain recombines TRBV7-8 with TRBJ1-1; no firm D call. This CDR3 has 16 amino acids. V lost 2 bases, J lost 1 base, and 14 bases lay in between. CDR1 is SGHVS and CDR2 is FQNEAQ in the germline V gene. The CDR3 region has the DNA TGTGCCAGCAGCTTACGGAGCAGACCGTCGAACACTGAAGCTTTCTTT. Residues: CASSLRSRPSNTEAFF.

The chain recombines TRBV28 with TRBJ2-7, with 7 bases lining up with TRBD1. Germline loops: CDR1 MDHEN, CDR2 SYDVKM. Germline trimming cut 5 bases from V and 3 bases from J; bases unmatched to any gene: 7. The length of the CDR3 is 14 residues. The CDR3 loop is CASSTWDSVYEQYF. The CDR3, as DNA: TGTGCCAGCAGTACCTGGGACAGTGTCTACGAGCAGTACTTC.

Concerning this clone itself: A junction boundary mismatches the germline segment, possibly from a read error. The chain recombines TRBV4-3 with TRBJ2-1, with TRBD1 as a possible D gene (5 bases). The length of the CDR3 is 20 residues. CDR1 is LGHNA, CDR2 YSLEER, per germline. The CDR3 nucleotides are TGCGCCAGCAGCCAAGCTCGTAGTGGTCCGGAGCAGGGCTCCTCCAATGAGCAGTTCTTC. Its protein is CASSQARSGPEQGSSNEQFF.

The chain uses TRBV5-4 and TRBJ2-7; 9 bases line up with TRBD1. V lost 2 bases and J lost 2; bases outside the gene matches: 8. Germline V lookup: CDR1 SGHNT, CDR2 YYREEE (reference sequence). This CDR3 contains 16 residues. The CDR3 region is CASSFEGTGLTYEQYF. The CDR3 DNA sequence: TGTGCCAGCAGCTTCGAAGGGACAGGGTTGACCTACGAGCAGTACTTC.